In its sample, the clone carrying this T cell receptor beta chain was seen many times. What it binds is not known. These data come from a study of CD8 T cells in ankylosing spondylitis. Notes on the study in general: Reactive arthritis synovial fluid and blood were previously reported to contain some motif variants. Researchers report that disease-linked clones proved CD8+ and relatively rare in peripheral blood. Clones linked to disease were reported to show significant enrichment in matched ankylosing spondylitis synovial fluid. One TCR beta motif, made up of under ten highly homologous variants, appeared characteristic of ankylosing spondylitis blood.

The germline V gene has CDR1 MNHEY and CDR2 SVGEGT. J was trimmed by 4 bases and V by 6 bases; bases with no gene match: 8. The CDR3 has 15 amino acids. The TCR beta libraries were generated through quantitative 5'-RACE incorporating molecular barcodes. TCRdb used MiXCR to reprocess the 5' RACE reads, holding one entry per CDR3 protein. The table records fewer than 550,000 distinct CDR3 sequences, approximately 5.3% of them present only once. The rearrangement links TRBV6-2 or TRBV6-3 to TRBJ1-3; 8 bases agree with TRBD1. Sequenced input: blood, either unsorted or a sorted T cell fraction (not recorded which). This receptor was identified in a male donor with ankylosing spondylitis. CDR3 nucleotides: TGTGCCAGCAGATCCCGGACAGGGCCAGGAAACACCATATATTTT. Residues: CASRSRTGPGNTIYF.